Below, 10 T cell receptor beta chains from the same sample are listed, as sequenced in a study of blood T cell repertoires in COVID-19. Assay: immunoSEQ multiplex PCR; the TCRdb copy retains only in-frame clones and omits some. The sample has 110,000 or so clones, roughly 84% seen once. Sequenced sample: peripheral blood. Source of these receptors: a woman in her seventies who had recovered from COVID-19.

The rearrangement uses TRBV3-1 (or the pseudogene TRBV3-2) and TRBJ1-6, with D unresolved. The germline gives CDR1 LGHDT, CDR2 YNNKEL (reference sequence). CDR3 length: 14 amino acids. The V gene lost 4 bases and the J gene lost 4 bases, with 8 bases spanning the gap. The CDR3 DNA reads as TGTGCCAGCAGCCTGGCGGGATATAATTCACCCCTCCACTTT. This codes for CASSLAGYNSPLHF.

V is TRBV27 and J is TRBJ1-1; a possible D gene is TRBD1 (6 bases). The CDR3 sequence is 14 residues long. Germline-derived CDR1 and CDR2 are MNHEY and SMNVEV (reference sequence). With 5 bases removed from V and 4 bases from J, the gap between germline ends came to 14 bases. This chain's CDR3 is CASSRQGSVTEAFF. In DNA form, the CDR3 reads TGTGCCAGCAGTAGGCAGGGGAGCGTCACTGAAGCTTTCTTT.

Comments on this clone: The same CDR3 also results from other DNA sequences found in this sample. The CDR3 DNA is TGTGCCTGGAGTGTACGGGAAAATCAGCCCCAGCATTTT. It is translated as CAWSVRENQPQHF. This chain uses TRBV30 with TRBJ1-5; D not resolved. The CDR3 extends over 13 amino acids. Germline CDR1 reads GTSNPN; CDR2 reads SVGIG (reference sequence). V shed 0 bases and J shed 4 bases, with 7 bases lying between them.

The chain uses TRBV6-2 or TRBV6-3 and TRBJ2-7; 9 bases are shared with TRBD1. CDR1 MNHEY and CDR2 SVGEGT come from the germline V gene. The CDR3 totals 15 residues. V shed 0 bases and J 2 bases; nucleotides not matched to a gene: 2. For the CDR3, the DNA is TGTGCCAGCAGTTACTCGACAGGGGGGCCCTACGAGCAGTACTTC. Its translation is CASSYSTGGPYEQYF.

This rearrangement joins TRBV6-2 or TRBV6-3 to TRBJ1-2, with a weak D call TRBD1 (5 bases). Per germline, CDR1 MNHEY and CDR2 SVGEGT. V was pared by 5 bases and J by 6 bases, with 16 bases between. The CDR3 spans 14 residues. Here the CDR3 reads CASSPSGRVDGYTF. In DNA form, the CDR3 reads TGTGCCAGCAGTCCCTCCGGCAGGGTAGATGGCTACACCTTC.

The chain links TRBV5-1 to TRBJ1-2; no clear D gene. CDR1 is SGHRS, CDR2 YFSETQ, per germline. V dropped 0 bases and J dropped 4 bases, with 10 bases sitting between them. The CDR3 runs 14 residues. CDR3 amino acids: CASSLAGSAYGYTF. The CDR3 bases are TGCGCCAGCAGCTTGGCCGGCAGCGCCTATGGCTACACCTTC.

The gene calls are TRBV10-3 and TRBJ1-2; 9 bases are shared with TRBD1. This CDR3 is built from 14 residues. Per germline, CDR1 ENHRY and CDR2 SYGVKD. V lost 8 bases to trimming and J lost 5 bases; unmatched junction nucleotides: 9. Here the CDR3 reads CAILGTGSGYGYTF. The CDR3, as DNA: TGTGCCATCCTAGGGACAGGGAGTGGATATGGCTACACCTTC.

This clone was seen more than once but under ten times. The chain has TRBV18 and TRBJ1-6; 9 bases are shared with TRBD1. J lost 8 bases, V lost 4 bases, and 6 bases had no gene match. The V gene's germline CDR1 is KGHSH and CDR2 LQKENI. The CDR3 covers 15 residues. The CDR3 region is CASSLDRGVYSPLHF. The CDR3 nucleotides read TGTGCCAGCTCACTGGACAGGGGAGTATATTCACCCCTCCACTTT.

V and J are TRBV18 and TRBJ2-7, with D possibly matching TRBD1 (7 bases). Germline V gene lookup returns CDR1 KGHSH and CDR2 LQKENI. The ends were cut back, 4 bases at V and 6 bases at J, with 13 bases in the middle. CDR3 length: 13 amino acids. The CDR3: CASSQIQGGEQYF. In DNA, the CDR3 is TGTGCCAGCTCACAAATTCAGGGGGGCGAGCAGTACTTC.

This clone was seen a single time. The chain recombines TRBV6-2 or TRBV6-3 with TRBJ1-2; maybe TRBD1 (5 bases). Looked up from germline, CDR1 is MNHEY and CDR2 is SVGEGT. V was trimmed by 6 bases and J by 5 bases, leaving 10 bases between them. The CDR3 has 12 residues. In DNA, the CDR3 is TGTGCCAGCAGCCAACGACAGTATGGCTACACCTTC. Residues: CASSQRQYGYTF.